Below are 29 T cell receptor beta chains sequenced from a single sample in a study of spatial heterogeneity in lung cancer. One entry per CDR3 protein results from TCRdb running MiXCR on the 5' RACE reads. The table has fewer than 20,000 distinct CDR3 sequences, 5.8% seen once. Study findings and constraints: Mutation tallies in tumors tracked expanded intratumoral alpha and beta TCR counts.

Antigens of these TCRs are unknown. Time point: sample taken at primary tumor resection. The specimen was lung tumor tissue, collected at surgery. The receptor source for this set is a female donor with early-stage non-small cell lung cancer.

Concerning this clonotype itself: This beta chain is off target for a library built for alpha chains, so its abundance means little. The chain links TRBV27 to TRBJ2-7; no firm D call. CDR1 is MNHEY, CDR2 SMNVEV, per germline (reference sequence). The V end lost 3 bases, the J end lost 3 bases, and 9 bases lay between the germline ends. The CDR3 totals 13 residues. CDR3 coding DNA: TGTGCCAGCAGTTTTGTGGGATTCTACGAGCAGTACTTC. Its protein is CASSFVGFYEQYF.

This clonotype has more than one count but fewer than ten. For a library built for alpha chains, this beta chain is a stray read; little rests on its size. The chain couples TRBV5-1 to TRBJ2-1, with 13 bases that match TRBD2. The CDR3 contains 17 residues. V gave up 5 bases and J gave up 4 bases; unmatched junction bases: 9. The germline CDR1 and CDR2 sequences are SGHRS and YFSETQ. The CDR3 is CASSRTSGRSRYNEQFF. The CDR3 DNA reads TGCGCCAGCAGTCGGACTAGCGGGAGATCGAGGTACAATGAGCAGTTCTTC.

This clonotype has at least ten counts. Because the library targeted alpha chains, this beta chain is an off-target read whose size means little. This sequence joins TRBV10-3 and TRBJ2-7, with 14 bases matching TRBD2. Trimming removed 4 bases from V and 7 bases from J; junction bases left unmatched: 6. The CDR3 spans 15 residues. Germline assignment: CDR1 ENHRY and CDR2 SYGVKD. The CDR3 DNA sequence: TGTGCCATCAGTGGGGGACTAGCGGGAGCTCGGGAGCAGTACTTC. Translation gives CAISGGLAGAREQYF.

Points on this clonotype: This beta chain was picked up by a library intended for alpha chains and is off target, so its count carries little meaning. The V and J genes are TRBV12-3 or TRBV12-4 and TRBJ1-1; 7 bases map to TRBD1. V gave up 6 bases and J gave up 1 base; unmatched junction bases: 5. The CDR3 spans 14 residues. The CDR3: CASRPTGENTEAFF. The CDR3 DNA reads TGTGCCAGCAGGCCCACAGGGGAGAACACTGAAGCTTTCTTT.

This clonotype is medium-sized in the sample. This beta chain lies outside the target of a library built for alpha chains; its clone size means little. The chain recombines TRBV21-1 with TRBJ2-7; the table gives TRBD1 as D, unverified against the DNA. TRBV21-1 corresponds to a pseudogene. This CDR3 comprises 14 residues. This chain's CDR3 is CASSTRTGAYEQYF. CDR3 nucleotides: TGTGCCAGCAGCACCAGGACAGGGGCCTACGAGCAGTACTTC.

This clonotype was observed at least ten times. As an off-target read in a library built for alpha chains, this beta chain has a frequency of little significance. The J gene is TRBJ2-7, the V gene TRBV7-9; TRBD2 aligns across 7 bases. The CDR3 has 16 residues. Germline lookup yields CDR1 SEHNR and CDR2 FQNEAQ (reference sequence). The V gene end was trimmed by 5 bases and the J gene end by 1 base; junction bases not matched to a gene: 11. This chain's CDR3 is CASSAPFSGLSYEQYF. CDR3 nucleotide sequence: TGTGCCAGCAGCGCACCTTTCTCGGGACTATCCTACGAGCAGTACTTC. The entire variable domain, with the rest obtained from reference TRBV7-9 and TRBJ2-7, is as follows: DTGVSQNPRHKITKRGQNVTFRCDPISEHNRLYWYRQTLGQGPEFLTYFQNEAQLEKSRLLSDRFSAERPKGSFSTLEIQRTEQGDSAMYLCASSAPFSGLSYEQYFGPGTRLTVT.

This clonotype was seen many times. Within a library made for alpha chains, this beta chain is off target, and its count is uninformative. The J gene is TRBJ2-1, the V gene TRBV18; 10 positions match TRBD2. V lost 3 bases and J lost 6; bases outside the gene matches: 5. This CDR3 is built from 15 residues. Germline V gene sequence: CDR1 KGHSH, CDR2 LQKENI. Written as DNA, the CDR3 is TGTGCCAGCTCACCGGCTAGCGGGAGTGGCAATGAGCAGTTCTTC. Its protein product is CASSPASGSGNEQFF.

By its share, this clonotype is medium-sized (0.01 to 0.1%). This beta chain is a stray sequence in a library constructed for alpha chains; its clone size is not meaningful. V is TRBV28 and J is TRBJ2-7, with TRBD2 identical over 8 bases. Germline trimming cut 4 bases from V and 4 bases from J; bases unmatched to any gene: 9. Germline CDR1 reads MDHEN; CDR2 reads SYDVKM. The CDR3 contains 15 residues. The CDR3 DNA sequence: TGTGCCAGCAGTTATACCGTAGCGGGATCGTACGAGCAGTACTTC. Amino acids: CASSYTVAGSYEQYF.

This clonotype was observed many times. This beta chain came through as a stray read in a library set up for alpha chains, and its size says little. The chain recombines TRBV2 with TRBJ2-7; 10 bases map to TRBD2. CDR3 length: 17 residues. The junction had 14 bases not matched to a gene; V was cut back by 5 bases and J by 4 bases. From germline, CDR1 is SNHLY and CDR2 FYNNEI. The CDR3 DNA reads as TGTGCCAGCAGTTACGGCCCGGCTAGCGGGAGCTCGTACGAGCAGTACTTC. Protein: CASSYGPASGSSYEQYF.

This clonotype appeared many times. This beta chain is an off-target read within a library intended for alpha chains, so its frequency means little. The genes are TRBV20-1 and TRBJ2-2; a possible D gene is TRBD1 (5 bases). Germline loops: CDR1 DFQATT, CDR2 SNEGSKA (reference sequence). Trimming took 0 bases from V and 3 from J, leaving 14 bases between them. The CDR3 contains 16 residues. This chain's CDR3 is CSARDHGQGDTGELFF. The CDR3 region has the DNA TGCAGTGCTAGAGATCACGGGCAGGGCGACACCGGGGAGCTGTTTTTT.

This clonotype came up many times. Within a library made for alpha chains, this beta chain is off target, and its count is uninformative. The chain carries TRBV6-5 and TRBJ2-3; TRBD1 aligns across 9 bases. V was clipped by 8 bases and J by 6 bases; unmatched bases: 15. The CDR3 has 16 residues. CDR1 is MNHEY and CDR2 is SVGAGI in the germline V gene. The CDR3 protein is CASAGSGTGKVDTQYF. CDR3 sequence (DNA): TGTGCCAGCGCAGGGTCCGGGACAGGGAAGGTGGATACGCAGTATTTT.

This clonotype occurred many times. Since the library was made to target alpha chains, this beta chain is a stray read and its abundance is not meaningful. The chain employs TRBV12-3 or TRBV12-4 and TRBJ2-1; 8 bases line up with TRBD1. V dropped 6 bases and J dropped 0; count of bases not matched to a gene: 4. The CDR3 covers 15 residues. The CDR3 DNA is TGTGCCAGCAGGAAAGACAGGGGCTCCTACAATGAGCAGTTCTTC. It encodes CASRKDRGSYNEQFF.

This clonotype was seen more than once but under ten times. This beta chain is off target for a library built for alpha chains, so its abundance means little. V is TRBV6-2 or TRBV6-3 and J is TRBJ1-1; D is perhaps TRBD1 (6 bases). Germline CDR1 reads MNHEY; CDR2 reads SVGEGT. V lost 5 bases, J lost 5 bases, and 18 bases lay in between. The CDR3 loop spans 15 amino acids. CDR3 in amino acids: CASSLRGGRWTEAFF. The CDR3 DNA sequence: TGTGCCAGCAGTCTACGGGGGGGGCGCTGGACTGAAGCTTTCTTT.

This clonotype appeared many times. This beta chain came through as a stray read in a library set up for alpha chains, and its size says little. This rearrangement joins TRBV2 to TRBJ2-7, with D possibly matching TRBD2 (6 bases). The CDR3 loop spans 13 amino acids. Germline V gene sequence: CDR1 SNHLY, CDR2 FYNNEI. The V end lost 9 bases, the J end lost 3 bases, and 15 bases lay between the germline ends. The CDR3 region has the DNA TGTGCCAGTCACCCTAGCGTCGGCTACGAGCAGTACTTC. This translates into CASHPSVGYEQYF.

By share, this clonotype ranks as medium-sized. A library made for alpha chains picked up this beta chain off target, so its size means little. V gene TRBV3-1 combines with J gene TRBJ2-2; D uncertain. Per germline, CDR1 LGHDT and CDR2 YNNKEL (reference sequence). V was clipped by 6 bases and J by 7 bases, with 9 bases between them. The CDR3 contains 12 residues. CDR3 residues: CASSRRVGELFF. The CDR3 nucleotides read TGTGCCAGCAGTCGGCGAGTCGGGGAGCTGTTTTTT.

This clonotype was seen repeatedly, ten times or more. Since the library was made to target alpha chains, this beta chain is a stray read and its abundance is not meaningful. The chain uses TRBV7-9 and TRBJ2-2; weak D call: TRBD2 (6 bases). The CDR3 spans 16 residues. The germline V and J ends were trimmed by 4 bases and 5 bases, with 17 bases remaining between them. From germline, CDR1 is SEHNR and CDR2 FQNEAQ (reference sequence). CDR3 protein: CASSSLRGERTGELFF. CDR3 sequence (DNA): TGTGCCAGCAGCTCCTTGCGGGGAGAGCGAACCGGGGAGCTGTTTTTT.

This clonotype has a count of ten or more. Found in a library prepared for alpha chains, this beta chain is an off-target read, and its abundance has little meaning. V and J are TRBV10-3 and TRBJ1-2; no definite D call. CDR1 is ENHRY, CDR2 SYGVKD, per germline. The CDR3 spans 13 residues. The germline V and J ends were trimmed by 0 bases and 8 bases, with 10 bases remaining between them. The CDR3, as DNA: TGTGCCATCAGTGAGTCGATAGGGTACGGCTACACCTTC. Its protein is CAISESIGYGYTF.

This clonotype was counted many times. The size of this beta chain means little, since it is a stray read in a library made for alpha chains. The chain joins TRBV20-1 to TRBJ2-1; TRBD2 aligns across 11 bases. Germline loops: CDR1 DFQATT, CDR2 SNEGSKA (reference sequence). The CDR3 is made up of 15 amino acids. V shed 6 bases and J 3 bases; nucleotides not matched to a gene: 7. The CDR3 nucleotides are TGCAGTGCGGGAAGGACTAGCGGGTACTACAATGAGCAGTTCTTC. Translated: CSAGRTSGYYNEQFF.

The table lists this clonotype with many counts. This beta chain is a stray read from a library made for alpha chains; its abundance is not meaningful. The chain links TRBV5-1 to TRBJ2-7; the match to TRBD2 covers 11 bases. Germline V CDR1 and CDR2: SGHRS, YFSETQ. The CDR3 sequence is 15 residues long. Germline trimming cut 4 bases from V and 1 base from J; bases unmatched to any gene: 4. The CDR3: CASSTGLAGSYEQYF. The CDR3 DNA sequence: TGCGCCAGCAGCACCGGACTAGCGGGTTCCTACGAGCAGTACTTC.

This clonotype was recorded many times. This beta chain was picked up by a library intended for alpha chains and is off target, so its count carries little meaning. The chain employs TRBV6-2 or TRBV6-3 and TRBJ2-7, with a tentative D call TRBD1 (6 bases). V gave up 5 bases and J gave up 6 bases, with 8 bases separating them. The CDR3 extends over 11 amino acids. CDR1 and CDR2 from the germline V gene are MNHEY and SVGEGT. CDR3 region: CASSQGTEQYF. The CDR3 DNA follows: TGTGCCAGCAGTCAGGGGACCGAGCAGTACTTC.

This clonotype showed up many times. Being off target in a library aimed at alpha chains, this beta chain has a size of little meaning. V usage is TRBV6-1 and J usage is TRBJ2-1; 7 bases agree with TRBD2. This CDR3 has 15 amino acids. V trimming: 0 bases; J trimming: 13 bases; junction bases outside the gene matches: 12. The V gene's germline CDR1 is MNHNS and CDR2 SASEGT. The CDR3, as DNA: TGTGCCAGCAGTGAAGCGGCGGGAGCTTGGTCGAATCAGTTCTTC. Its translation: CASSEAAGAWSNQFF.

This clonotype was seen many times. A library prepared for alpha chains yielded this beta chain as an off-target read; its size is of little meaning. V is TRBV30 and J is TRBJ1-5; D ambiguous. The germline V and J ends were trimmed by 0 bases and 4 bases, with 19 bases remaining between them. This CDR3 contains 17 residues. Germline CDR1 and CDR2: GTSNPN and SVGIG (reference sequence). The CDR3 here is CAWSVGWSRVSNQPQHF. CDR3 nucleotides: TGTGCCTGGAGTGTAGGGTGGTCCAGAGTTTCTAATCAGCCCCAGCATTTT.

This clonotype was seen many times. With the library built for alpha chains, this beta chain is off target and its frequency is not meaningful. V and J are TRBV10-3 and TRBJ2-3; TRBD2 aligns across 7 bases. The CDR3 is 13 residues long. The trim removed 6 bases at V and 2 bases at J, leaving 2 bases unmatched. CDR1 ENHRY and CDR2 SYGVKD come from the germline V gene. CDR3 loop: CAIRAGLTDTQYF. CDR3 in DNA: TGTGCCATCAGAGCGGGACTCACAGATACGCAGTATTTT.

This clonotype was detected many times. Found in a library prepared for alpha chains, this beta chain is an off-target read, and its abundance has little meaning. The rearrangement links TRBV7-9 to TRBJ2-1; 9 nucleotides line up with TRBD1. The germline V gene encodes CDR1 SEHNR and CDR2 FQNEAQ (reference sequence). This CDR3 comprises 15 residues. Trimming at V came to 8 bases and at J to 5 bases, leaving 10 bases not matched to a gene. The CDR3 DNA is TGTGCCAGCTTCCTACGGGACAGGGTTGACAATGAGCAGTTCTTC. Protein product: CASFLRDRVDNEQFF.

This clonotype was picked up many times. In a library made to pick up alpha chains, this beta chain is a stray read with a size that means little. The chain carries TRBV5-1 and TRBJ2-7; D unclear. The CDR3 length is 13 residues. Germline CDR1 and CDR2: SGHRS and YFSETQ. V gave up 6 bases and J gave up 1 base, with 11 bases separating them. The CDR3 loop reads CASNTENSYEQYF. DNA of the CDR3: TGCGCCAGCAACACAGAAAATTCCTACGAGCAGTACTTC.

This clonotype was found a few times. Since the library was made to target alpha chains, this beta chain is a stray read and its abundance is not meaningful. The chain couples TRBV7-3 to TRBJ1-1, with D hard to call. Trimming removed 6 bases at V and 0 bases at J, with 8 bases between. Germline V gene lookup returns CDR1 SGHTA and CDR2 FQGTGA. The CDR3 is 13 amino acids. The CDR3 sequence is CASSLQMNTEAFF. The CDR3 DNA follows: TGTGCCAGCAGTCTACAGATGAACACTGAAGCTTTCTTT.

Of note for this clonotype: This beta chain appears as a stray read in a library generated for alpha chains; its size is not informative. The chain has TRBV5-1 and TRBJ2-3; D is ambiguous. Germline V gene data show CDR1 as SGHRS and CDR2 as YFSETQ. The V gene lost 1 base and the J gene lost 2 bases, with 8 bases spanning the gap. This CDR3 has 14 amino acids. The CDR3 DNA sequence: TGCGCCAGCAGCTTGTCACTTTTCACAGATACGCAGTATTTT. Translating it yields CASSLSLFTDTQYF.

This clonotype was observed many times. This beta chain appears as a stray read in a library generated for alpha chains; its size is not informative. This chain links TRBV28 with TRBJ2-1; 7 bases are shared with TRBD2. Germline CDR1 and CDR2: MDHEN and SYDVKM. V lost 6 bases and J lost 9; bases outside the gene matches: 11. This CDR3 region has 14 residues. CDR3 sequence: CASSLWRETTEQFF. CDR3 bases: TGTGCCAGCAGCCTGTGGCGGGAGACCACTGAGCAGTTCTTC.

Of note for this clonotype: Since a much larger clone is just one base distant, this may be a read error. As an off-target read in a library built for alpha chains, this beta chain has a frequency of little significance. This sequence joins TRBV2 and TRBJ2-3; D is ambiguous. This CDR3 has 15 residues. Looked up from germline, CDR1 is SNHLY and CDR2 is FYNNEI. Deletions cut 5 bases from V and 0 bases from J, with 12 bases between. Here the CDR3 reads CASSWSATSTDTQYF. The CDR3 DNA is TGTGCCAGCAGTTGGTCCGCCACAAGCACAGATACGCAGTATTTT.